This T cell receptor beta chain was identified in a study of blood T cell repertoires in COVID-19. Assay used: immunoSEQ multiplex PCR; TCRdb lists only in-frame clones, some missing. The sample yields a few hundred thousand clones, nearly 90% seen once. The CDR3 spans 15 residues. The germline V gene encodes CDR1 MNHEY and CDR2 SMNVEV (reference sequence). Trimming removed 0 bases from V and 1 base from J, with 9 bases in between. This TCR was recovered from a young man who had been exposed to COVID-19. The sequencing input was PBMCs or T cells enriched from blood (not recorded which). The rearrangement uses TRBV27 and TRBJ1-2; D uncertain. Here the CDR3 DNA reads TGTGCCAGCAGTTTATCGACACACCTTAACTATGGCTACACCTTC. Translating it yields CASSLSTHLNYGYTF.